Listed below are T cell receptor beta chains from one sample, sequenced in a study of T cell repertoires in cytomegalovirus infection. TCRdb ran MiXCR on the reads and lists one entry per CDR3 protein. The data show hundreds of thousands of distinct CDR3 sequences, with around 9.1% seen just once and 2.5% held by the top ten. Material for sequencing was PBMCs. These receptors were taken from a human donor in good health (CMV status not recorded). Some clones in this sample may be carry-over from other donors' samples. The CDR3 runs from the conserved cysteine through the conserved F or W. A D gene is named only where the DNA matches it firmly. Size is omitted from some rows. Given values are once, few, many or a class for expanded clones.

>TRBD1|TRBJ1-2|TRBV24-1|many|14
TGTGCCACCGGCCCCGGGACAGGAGATTATGGCTACACCTTC
CATGPGTGDYGYTF
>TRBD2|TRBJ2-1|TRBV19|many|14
TGTGCCAGTAGTATCAGCGGGGGGGCCGGTGAGCAGTTCTTC
CASSISGGAGEQFF
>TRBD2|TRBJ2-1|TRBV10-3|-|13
TGTGCCATCAAGCGGGGGGACTACAATGAGCAGTTCTTC
CAIKRGDYNEQFF
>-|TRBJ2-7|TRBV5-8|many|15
TGTGCCAGCAGCTTTTGGGGAAGAAACATCTACGAGCAGTACTTC
CASSFWGRNIYEQYF
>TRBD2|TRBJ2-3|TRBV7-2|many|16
TGTGCCAGCACCAACCCCGGGGGCGGGGGGGCAGATACGCAGTATTTT
CASTNPGGGGADTQYF
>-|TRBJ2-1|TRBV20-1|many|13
TGCAGTGCTCCAGGCAGAGCCTACAATGAGCAGTTCTTC
CSAPGRAYNEQFF
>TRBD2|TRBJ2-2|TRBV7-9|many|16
TGTGCCAGCTCCCGGATAGCGGGGGACAACACCGGGGAGCTGTTTTTT
CASSRIAGDNTGELFF
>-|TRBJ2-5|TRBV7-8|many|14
TGTGCCAGCAGCTTAAACTGGTACCAAGAGACCCAGTACTTC
CASSLNWYQETQYF
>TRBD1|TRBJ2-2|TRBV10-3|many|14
TGTGCCGGAGGGACAGGGGACGACACCGGGGAGCTGTTTTTT
CAGGTGDDTGELFF
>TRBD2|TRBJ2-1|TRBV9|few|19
TGTGCCAGCAGCGTCAGTCCTGGGGATGGACTAGCGGGGGCGAATGAGCAGTTCTTC
CASSVSPGDGLAGANEQFF
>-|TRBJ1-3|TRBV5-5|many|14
TGTGCCAGCAGGAGAGATGAGTCTGGAAACACCATATATTTT
CASRRDESGNTIYF
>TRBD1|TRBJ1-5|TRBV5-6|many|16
TGTGCCAGCAGGAGGGGTACAGGGGGCCCGAATCAGCCCCAGCATTTT
CASRRGTGGPNQPQHF
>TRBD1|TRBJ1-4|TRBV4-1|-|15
TGCGCCAGCAGCAAAGGACAGGTTGATAGAGAAAAACTGTTTTTT
CASSKGQVDREKLFF
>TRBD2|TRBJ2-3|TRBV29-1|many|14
TGCAGCGCTGGAGCGGGGGCCCGACGGGATACGCAGTATTTT
CSAGAGARRDTQYF
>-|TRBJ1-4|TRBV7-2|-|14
TGTGCCAGCAGCTTGCGCAGGGAGGGGGAAAAACTGTTTTTT
CASSLRREGEKLFF
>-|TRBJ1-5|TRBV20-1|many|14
TGCAGTGCTCCAACGGCGGATAGCAATCAGCCCCAGCATTTT
CSAPTADSNQPQHF
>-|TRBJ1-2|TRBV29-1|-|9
TGCAGCGTTGCTCCTGGCTACACCTTC
CSVAPGYTF
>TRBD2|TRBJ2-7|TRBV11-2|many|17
TGTGCCAGCAGCTTATGGAGGGCGACTAGCGGGGACTACGAGCAGTACTTC
CASSLWRATSGDYEQYF
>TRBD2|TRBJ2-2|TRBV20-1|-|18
TGCAGTGCTAGACGACTAGCGGGGGGGCCTAGAAACACCGGGGAGCTGTTTTTT
CSARRLAGGPRNTGELFF
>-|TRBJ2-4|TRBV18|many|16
TGTGCCAGCTCACCATCTTGGGACGCCCGAGAAAACATTCAGTACTTC
CASSPSWDARENIQYF
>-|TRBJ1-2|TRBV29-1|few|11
TGCAGCGTTGGAGGGGTGCCCGGCTACACCTTC
CSVGGVPGYTF
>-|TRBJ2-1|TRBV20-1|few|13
TGCAGTGCTCTTAAGGACGGACACAATGAGCAGTTCTTC
CSALKDGHNEQFF
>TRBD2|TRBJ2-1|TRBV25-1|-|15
TGTGCCAGCAGTGGACTAGCGGGGGAGTACAATGAGCAGTTCTTC
CASSGLAGEYNEQFF
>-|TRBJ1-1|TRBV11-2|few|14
TGTGCCAGCAGCTTAGACCCCAGGAACACTGAAGCTTTCTTT
CASSLDPRNTEAFF
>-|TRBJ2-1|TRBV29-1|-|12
TGCAGCGTTGATCGGGGTGGCAATGAGCAGTTCTTC
CSVDRGGNEQFF
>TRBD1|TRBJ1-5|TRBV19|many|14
TGTGCCAGCCGCCTGTCCCAGGGGGGTGAGTCCCAGCATTTT
CASRLSQGGESQHF
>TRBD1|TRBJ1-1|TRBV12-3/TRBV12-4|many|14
TGTGCCAGCACCCCGACAGGGGGGAACACTGAAGCTTTCTTT
CASTPTGGNTEAFF
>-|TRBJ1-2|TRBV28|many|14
TGTGCCAGCGTTGTCGGAGGTTCTAACTATGGCTACACCTTC
CASVVGGSNYGYTF
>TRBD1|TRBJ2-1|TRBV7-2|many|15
TGTGCCAGCAGCTTTAGACAGGGGTTACTCGATGAGCAGTTCTTC
CASSFRQGLLDEQFF
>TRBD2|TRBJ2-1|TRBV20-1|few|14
TGCAGTGCAATTAGCGGGGGGGCGTGGAATGAGCAGTTCTTC
CSAISGGAWNEQFF
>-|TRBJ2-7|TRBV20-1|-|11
TGCAGTGGGGGGGTAGCCTACGAGCAGTACTTC
CSGGVAYEQYF
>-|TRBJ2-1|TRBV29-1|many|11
TGCAGCGTCCTGGGGGACAATGAGCAGTTCTTC
CSVLGDNEQFF
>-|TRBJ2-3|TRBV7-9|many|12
TGTGCCAGCAGCGAACAGACAGATACGCAGTATTTT
CASSEQTDTQYF
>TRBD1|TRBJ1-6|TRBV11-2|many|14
TGTGCCAGCAGCTTAGTACAGGGGGCCTCACCCCTCCACTTT
CASSLVQGASPLHF
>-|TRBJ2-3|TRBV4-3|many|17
TGCGCCAGCAGCCAAGGACAGAAGCTCTCTAGCACAGATACGCAGTATTTT
CASSQGQKLSSTDTQYF
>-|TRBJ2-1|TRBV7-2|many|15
TGTGCCAGCAGCTTCCAGGGGATCCCCTACAATGAGCAGTTCTTC
CASSFQGIPYNEQFF
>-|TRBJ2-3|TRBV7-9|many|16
TGTGCCAGCAGCCGGGCGGAGGTTCCCCACACAGATACGCAGTATTTT
CASSRAEVPHTDTQYF
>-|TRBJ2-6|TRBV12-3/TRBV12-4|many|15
TGTGCCAGCAGTTCTGAGAGCTCTGGGGCCAACGTCCTGACTTTC
CASSSESSGANVLTF
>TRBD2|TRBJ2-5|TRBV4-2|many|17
TGTGCCAGCAGCCAATCGGGACTAGCGGGGGGAGGGGAGACCCAGTACTTC
CASSQSGLAGGGETQYF
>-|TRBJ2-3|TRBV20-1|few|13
TGCAGTGCAAAGCCGCGGGGCTCAGATACGCAGTATTTT
CSAKPRGSDTQYF
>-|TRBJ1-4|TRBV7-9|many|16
TGTGCCAGCAGCTCCCGGACGGTTTCAACTAATGAAAAACTGTTTTTT
CASSSRTVSTNEKLFF
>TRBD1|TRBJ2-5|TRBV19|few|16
TGTGCCAGTAGTGGACAGGCGAGCGCCCCTTGGGAGACCCAGTACTTC
CASSGQASAPWETQYF
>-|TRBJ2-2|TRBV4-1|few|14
TGCGCCAGCGGTCCGACTCGCTGGGCCGGGGAGCTGTTTTTT
CASGPTRWAGELFF
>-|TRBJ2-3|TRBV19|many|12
TGTGCCAGTAGTACCCCGGCAGATACGCAGTATTTT
CASSTPADTQYF
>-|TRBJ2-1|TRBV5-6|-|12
TGTGCCAGCAGCTGGGACACCTATGGGCAGTTCTTC
CASSWDTYGQFF
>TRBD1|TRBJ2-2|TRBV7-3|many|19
TGTGCCAGCAGCTTAAGAACTCTTAGGGACAGGGCCGACACCGGGGAGCTGTTTTTT
CASSLRTLRDRADTGELFF
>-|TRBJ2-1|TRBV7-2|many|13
TGTGCCAGCAGAGGAACAGGGTACAATGAGCAGTTCTTC
CASRGTGYNEQFF
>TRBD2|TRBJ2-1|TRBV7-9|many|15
TGTGCCAGCAGCTTTTCTGGCGGGGGTTGGCTTGAGCAGTTCTTC
CASSFSGGGWLEQFF
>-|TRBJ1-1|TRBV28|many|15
TGTGCCAGCAGTTTAGGGACCCGTGCGAACACTGAAGCTTTCTTT
CASSLGTRANTEAFF
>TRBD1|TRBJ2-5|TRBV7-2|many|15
TGTGCCAGCAGATTTACAGGGGGCCTTGCAGAGACCCAGTACTTC
CASRFTGGLAETQYF
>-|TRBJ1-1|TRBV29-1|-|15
TGCAGCCTGAAGACCGACCTCTCTAAGAACACTGAAGCTTTCTTT
CSLKTDLSKNTEAFF
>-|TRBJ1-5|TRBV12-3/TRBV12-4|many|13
TGTGCCAGCAGTTCAGGGTACAATCAGCCCCAGCATTTT
CASSSGYNQPQHF
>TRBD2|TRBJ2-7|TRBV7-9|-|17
TGTGCCAGCAGCTCGCCGACTAGCGGGGGCCAAACCTACGAGCAGTACTTC
CASSSPTSGGQTYEQYF
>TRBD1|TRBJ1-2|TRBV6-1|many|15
TGTGCCAGCAGTGTTGCCGGGACAGCTAACTATGGCTACACCTTC
CASSVAGTANYGYTF
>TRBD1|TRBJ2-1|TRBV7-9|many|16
TGTGCCAGCAGCTTAGGAGCCGGGACAGGCAACAATGAGCAGTTCTTC
CASSLGAGTGNNEQFF
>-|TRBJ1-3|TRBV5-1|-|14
TGCGCCAGCAGCTTAGCGGCGGCTGGAAACACCATATATTTT
CASSLAAAGNTIYF
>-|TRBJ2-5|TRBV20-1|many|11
TGCAGTGCTAGAGACGAGGAGACCCAGTACTTC
CSARDEETQYF
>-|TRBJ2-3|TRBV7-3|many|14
TGTGCCAGCAGTTTAGGGGACTTCACAGATACGCAGTATTTT
CASSLGDFTDTQYF
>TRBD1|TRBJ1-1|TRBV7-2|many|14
TGTGCCAGCAGCCAAGGGACAGCGAACACTGAAGCTTTCTTT
CASSQGTANTEAFF